This TCR beta chain derives from a study of CD4 T cells in relation to SARS-CoV-2 and coronaviruses. Study details: ViraFEST: approximately ten-day antigen culture of PBMCs, then TCR beta CDR3 sequencing. Convalescent patients were fewer than ten males and 4 females; two were Hispanic.

The CDR3 length is 13 residues. V was trimmed by 1 base and J by 9 bases, leaving 7 bases between them. CDR1 is SGHVS and CDR2 is FNYEAQ in the germline V gene. This clone was seen a handful of times. The antigen is unknown. Naive or memory CD4+ cells were cultured 1:1 with T cell-depleted PBMCs plus CEF. Generated by immunoSEQ multiplex PCR, the TCRdb table keeps only in-frame clones and is missing some. The sample lists some 32,000 clones; about four fifths were seen once. This TCR was sampled from an adult with COVID-19. J is TRBJ1-6 and V is TRBV7-6; D ambiguous. The specimen sequenced was memory CD4+ T cells from PBMCs, cultured in vitro. CDR3 DNA: TGTGCCAGCAGCTTAGGTATAGGTTCACCCCTCCACTTT. This encodes CASSLGIGSPLHF.